This T cell receptor (beta chain) is drawn from a study of blood T cells in healthy people across ages. Findings and caveats of the study: Per million T cells, TCR beta diversity dropped about linearly as age rose.

The second PCR ran roughly 6 to 11 cycles with a sample-barcoded 5' primer and J-beta primers. TCRdb fed the 5' RACE reads into MiXCR, producing one record per CDR3 protein. Seen here are under 2 million distinct CDR3 sequences, approximately 32% observed once, and the top ten hold roughly 10%. The CDR3 runs to 15 residues. Trimming took 6 bases from V and 7 from J, leaving 19 bases between them. The germline gives CDR1 SGHDN, CDR2 FVKESK. This clonotype has a handful of counts. Its matching antigen is unknown. The chain recombines TRBV14 with TRBJ2-1, with a tentative D call TRBD2 (5 bases). The clonotype originates from a woman aged 25 to 39 in good health. Sequencing input: blood. CDR3 sequence: CASSRGPVPLNEQFF. CDR3 sequence (DNA): TGTGCCAGCAGTCGCGGGCCAGTCCCTTTGAATGAGCAGTTCTTC.